The clone carrying this TCR beta chain has a single count. Its antigen is unidentified. At one of its ends the junction is not consistent with the germline gene, which may arise from a read error. Around 500 ng RNA was reverse transcribed with alpha and beta constant-region primers. Separate chain-specific third strand synthesis with multiplexing indices produced the alpha and beta libraries. Via MiXCR, TCRdb re-called the 5' RACE reads, giving one row per CDR3 protein. The sample holds about 16,000 distinct CDR3 sequences; roughly a tenth are singletons and the top ten take roughly 4.6%. Per germline, CDR1 SSHAT and CDR2 FNYEAQ (reference sequence). This CDR3 has 13 residues. No cell fractionation was done, so the repertoire covers all unsorted peripheral blood T cells. The sample is drawn from a study of HIV-infected patients and healthy controls. Findings and caveats of the study: HIV-infected patients and controls differed significantly in mean usage of eight alpha and eight beta V genes. With just sixteen HIV-infected individuals processed, the findings' generality was considered strongly limited.

The sequence was obtained from an adult in good health. The rearrangement joins TRBV7-7 to TRBJ2-1; D might be TRBD2 (5 bases). What was sequenced was blood. In DNA, the CDR3 is TGTGCTAGCAGCTTGGACTCGTACAATGAGCAGTTCTTC. Amino acids: CASSLDSYNEQFF.